This T cell receptor (beta chain) was captured by sequencing in a study of cytomegalovirus exposure and HLA in healthy donors. Study as a whole: The roughly 120 validation repertoires used the same platform as the roughly 700 first-cohort repertoires (as reported by a later analysis).

The table came from immunoSEQ multiplex PCR; TCRdb's copy has only in-frame clones and leaves some out. Altogether about 280,000 clones are present, roughly 90% being singletons, with the ten largest covering roughly 1%. Study findings and constraints: Diagnosis of cytomegalovirus status made by the classifier reportedly showed high specificity and sensitivity. Rarity held for most TCR sequences, but there were some public TCRs that occurred in many donors. The listing of 160 or so TCR beta chains classed them as cytomegalovirus-associated.

This clone was seen once. Its antigen is currently unknown. This clonotype originated in a woman aged 18-29 years in good health and CMV-seronegative. Sequencing was carried out using PBMCs.

The CDR3 protein is CASSRLRGTYEQYF. In DNA form, the CDR3 reads TGTGCCAGCAGCCGCCTGCGCGGAACCTACGAGCAGTACTTC. The rearrangement joins TRBV7-8 to TRBJ2-7; D ambiguous. The CDR3 totals 14 residues. CDR1 is SGHVS, CDR2 FQNEAQ, per germline. V gave up 5 bases and J gave up 2 bases, with 13 bases separating them. The full variable domain, in which reference TRBV7-8 and TRBJ2-7 provide the parts outside the CDR3, is GAGVSQSPRYKVAKRGQDVALRCDPISGHVSLFWYQQALGQGPEFLTYFQNEAQLDKSGLPSDRFFAERPEGSVSTLKIQRTQQEDSAVYLCASSRLRGTYEQYFGPGTRLTVT.